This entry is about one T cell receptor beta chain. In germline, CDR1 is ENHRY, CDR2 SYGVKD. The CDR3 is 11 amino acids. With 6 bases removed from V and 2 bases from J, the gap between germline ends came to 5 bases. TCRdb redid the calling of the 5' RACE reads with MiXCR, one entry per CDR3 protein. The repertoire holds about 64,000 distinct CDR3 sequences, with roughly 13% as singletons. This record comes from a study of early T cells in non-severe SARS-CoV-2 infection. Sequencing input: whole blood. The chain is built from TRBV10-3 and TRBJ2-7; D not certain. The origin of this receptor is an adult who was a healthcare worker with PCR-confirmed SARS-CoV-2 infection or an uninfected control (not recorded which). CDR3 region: CAISEPYEQYF. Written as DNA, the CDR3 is TGTGCCATCAGCGAACCCTACGAGCAGTACTTC.